This T cell receptor beta chain derives from a study of blood T cell repertoires in COVID-19. The overall study: T cells, B-cell-depleted T cells, or PBMCs provided the cDNA or gDNA that served as material.

TCRdb's copy holds only in-frame clones and misses some; the assay was immunoSEQ multiplex PCR. The repertoire holds some 360,000 clones, with about 88% as singletons. In germline, CDR1 is SNHLY, CDR2 FYNNEI. The CDR3 extends over 12 amino acids. The germline V and J ends were trimmed by 6 bases and 2 bases, with 7 bases remaining between them. Within the 2 weeks before study entry, each person in the exposed group met a COVID-19 case. The sequencing input was PBMCs or T cells enriched from blood (not recorded which). The chain links TRBV2 to TRBJ1-2; D is undetermined. The clonotype was recovered from a woman in her twenties or thirties who had been exposed to COVID-19. The CDR3 bases are TGTGCCAGCAGGGGCCTAAACTATGGCTACACCTTC. Residues: CASRGLNYGYTF.